Listed below are T cell receptor beta chains from one sample, sequenced in a study of blood T cell repertoires in COVID-19. Here immunoSEQ multiplex PCR was the method, and the copy in TCRdb shows in-frame clones only, minus some. This sample has around 95,000 clones, with approximately 90% found just once. Input material: peripheral blood. All receptors derive from a man aged 50 or older with acute or convalescent COVID-19. The CDR3 runs from the conserved cysteine through the conserved F or W. D genes are given only for firm matches. The size entry is marked missing in some rows and otherwise reads once, few, many or a size class.

TRBV6-5,TRBJ2-1,NA,TRBD2,TGTGCCAGCAGCGGGACTAGCGGCCCCAACAATGAGCAGTTCTTC,CASSGTSGPNNEQFF
TRBV29-1,TRBJ2-3,few,TRBD1,TGCAGCGTTGAAGATCGAATGGGGACAGGTACGCAGTATTTT,CSVEDRMGTGTQYF
TRBV6-5,TRBJ2-5,NA,TRBD1,TGTGCCAGCAGTTCACCCCGGGACAGTAGTGAGACCCAGTACTTC,CASSSPRDSSETQYF
TRBV10-3,TRBJ2-1,NA,NA,TGTGCCATCAGCGGGAGTCGATACAATGAGCAGTTCTTC,CAISGSRYNEQFF
TRBV6-2/TRBV6-3,TRBJ2-7,NA,TRBD1,TGTGCCAGCAGTTCAACAGGGGGCTCCTACGAGCAGTACTTC,CASSSTGGSYEQYF
TRBV5-1,TRBJ1-4,NA,NA,TGCGCCAGCAGTCGTGGGGGGGCGCCGGCTAATGAAAAACTGTTTTTT,CASSRGGAPANEKLFF
TRBV6-5,TRBJ2-5,NA,NA,TGTGCCAGCAGTTACTCGGGCGGGACGAGGGAGACCCAGTACTTC,CASSYSGGTRETQYF
TRBV7-9,TRBJ2-4,NA,NA,TGTGCCAGCAGCTTACCGGTGACAGGCCCCATTGACGGAAACATTCAGTACTTC,CASSLPVTGPIDGNIQYF
TRBV7-2,TRBJ1-1,NA,TRBD1,TGTGCCAGCAGCTCCACCGGGACAGGCCTCGAAGCTTTCTTT,CASSSTGTGLEAFF
TRBV5-6,TRBJ1-2,NA,NA,TGTGCCAGCAGCGTGGACAGAGAGAGTGGCTACACCTTC,CASSVDRESGYTF
TRBV4-3,TRBJ1-4,NA,NA,TGCGCCAGCAGCCAAGTAAGCGGGAAACTGTTTTTT,CASSQVSGKLFF
TRBV19,TRBJ1-1,NA,NA,TGTGCCAGTAGTATAGTTCCAGCGTCGGGGACTGAAGCTTTCTTT,CASSIVPASGTEAFF
TRBV5-1,TRBJ2-1,NA,TRBD2,TGCGCCAGCAGCCGGACTAGCGGGATCTACAATGAGCAGTTCTTC,CASSRTSGIYNEQFF
TRBV10-3,TRBJ1-4,NA,NA,TGTGCCATCAGTGAACAGAATGAAAAACTGTTTTTT,CAISEQNEKLFF
TRBV6-1,TRBJ2-1,NA,TRBD2,TGTGCCAGCAGTGAGGATCCCGGACTAGCGTATGTTCCTGAGCAGTTCTTC,CASSEDPGLAYVPEQFF
TRBV6-5,TRBJ2-7,once,TRBD1,TGTGCCAGCAGTTACTCGGGACAGAGCTCCTACGAGCAGTACTTC,CASSYSGQSSYEQYF
TRBV9,TRBJ1-2,NA,NA,TGTGCCAGCAGCGTAGCTACCGGTAACTATGGCTACACCTTC,CASSVATGNYGYTF
TRBV7-2,TRBJ2-3,once,TRBD1,TGTGCCAGCAGCAAAATTCCGGGACAGGGGACAGATACGCAGTATTTT,CASSKIPGQGTDTQYF
TRBV15,TRBJ2-5,NA,NA,TGTGCCACCGGTCAACCCTCTAGGCAAGAGACCCAGTACTTC,CATGQPSRQETQYF
TRBV7-6,TRBJ2-1,NA,NA,TGTGCCAGCAGCCCTAGCCAGAGCGGGTACTCCTACAATGAGCAGTTCTTC,CASSPSQSGYSYNEQFF
TRBV5-1,TRBJ2-5,NA,NA,TGCGCCAGCAGCTTGGCCGGGGTGAAGGGTGAGACCCAGTACTTC,CASSLAGVKGETQYF
TRBV9,TRBJ1-4,NA,TRBD1,TGTGCCAGCAGCGTTACAATAGGACAGGAAAGGGGGGAAAAACTGTTTTTT,CASSVTIGQERGEKLFF
TRBV10-1,TRBJ2-2,NA,TRBD1,TGCGCCAGCCATTCCTCTGGACAGGGGGCTAAAACCGGGGAGCTGTTTTTT,CASHSSGQGAKTGELFF
TRBV7-2,TRBJ2-3,NA,NA,TGTGCCAGCAGCTTTGGGGGGAGCACAGATACGCAGTATTTT,CASSFGGSTDTQYF
TRBV12-5,TRBJ2-3,NA,TRBD2,TGTGCTAGTGGTTTGGCACTAGCGGGAGCAGTCACAGATACGCAGTATTTT,CASGLALAGAVTDTQYF
TRBV7-2,TRBJ2-1,NA,TRBD2,TGTGCCAGCAGCTTGGGGACTAGCGGCCACAATGAGCAGTTCTTC,CASSLGTSGHNEQFF
TRBV7-9,TRBJ2-7,once,TRBD1,TGTGCCAGCAGCATGGGGACAGCCTACGAGCAGTACTTC,CASSMGTAYEQYF
TRBV10-3,TRBJ1-1,NA,TRBD1,TGTGCCACCGACAGGGGGATGAACACTGAAGCTTTCTTT,CATDRGMNTEAFF
TRBV11-2,TRBJ1-1,NA,NA,TGTGCCAGCAGCTTCTCGAACACTGAAGCTTTCTTT,CASSFSNTEAFF
TRBV11-3,TRBJ2-7,NA,NA,TGTGCCAGCAGCTTAGGGGCCGCCTCCTACGAGCAGTACTTC,CASSLGAASYEQYF
TRBV29-1,TRBJ1-1,NA,TRBD1,TGCAGCGTAACTGACAGGGGGTACACTGAAGCTTTCTTT,CSVTDRGYTEAFF
TRBV5-6,TRBJ2-7,NA,NA,TGTGCCAGCAGCTTAGCGCCAGGGTCCTACGAGCAGTACTTC,CASSLAPGSYEQYF
TRBV5-1,TRBJ2-7,NA,NA,TGCGCCAGCAGGGGAGGAGACTACGAGCAGTACTTC,CASRGGDYEQYF
TRBV18,TRBJ2-7,NA,TRBD2,TGTGCCAGCTCACCGGCGGGAGGGCGACCCGAGCAGTACTTC,CASSPAGGRPEQYF
TRBV5-4,TRBJ1-1,few,TRBD1,TGTGCCAGCAGCCGGGACAGCCTAATGAACACTGAAGCTTTCTTT,CASSRDSLMNTEAFF
TRBV6-5,TRBJ1-2,NA,TRBD1,TGTGCCAGTGGGACAGGCAACTATGGCTACACCTTC,CASGTGNYGYTF
TRBV7-9,TRBJ1-1,NA,TRBD1,TGTGCCAGCAGCTTACCAGGGGGCTTCGCTGAAGCTTTCTTT,CASSLPGGFAEAFF
TRBV21-1,TRBJ2-7,NA,NA,TGTGCCAGCATCCCACAACCGACTAGCGCGAGCTCCTACGAGCAGTACTTC,CASIPQPTSASSYEQYF
TRBV5-1,TRBJ2-1,NA,TRBD2,TGCGCCAGCAGCGCGAGCGGGAGGGGCACCTACAATGAGCAGTTCTTC,CASSASGRGTYNEQFF
TRBV6-2/TRBV6-3,TRBJ1-1,NA,NA,TGTGCCAGCAGTTATTTCCAAGGGGCTAGAACTGAAGCTTTCTTT,CASSYFQGARTEAFF
TRBV27,TRBJ1-2,NA,NA,TGTGCCAGCATGAGGACAGTGAAGGCTTCCAATGGCTACACCTTC,CASMRTVKASNGYTF
TRBV6-5,TRBJ1-4,NA,NA,TGTGCCAGCAGTTTCAGAGGAGAAAAACTGTTTTTT,CASSFRGEKLFF
TRBV7-2,TRBJ2-5,NA,NA,TGTGCCAGCAGCTTATCCCGAACAGGGATCGAGACCCAGTACTTC,CASSLSRTGIETQYF
TRBV5-1,TRBJ1-2,NA,NA,TGCGCCAGCAGCTTCGTCGGCAAGGGGGACTATGGCTACACCTTC,CASSFVGKGDYGYTF
TRBV4-1,TRBJ2-2,NA,NA,TGCGCCAGCAGCCAAGATTTGACGCAGGGCACCGGGGAGCTGTTTTTT,CASSQDLTQGTGELFF
TRBV10-2,TRBJ2-5,NA,NA,TGCGCCAGCAGGGGCGGGACTCTAGGGACCCAGTACTTC,CASRGGTLGTQYF
TRBV10-1,TRBJ2-2,NA,NA,TGCGCCAGCAAGCCAGGGCACAACACCGGGGAGCTGTTTTTT,CASKPGHNTGELFF
TRBV4-2,TRBJ1-5,NA,TRBD1,TGTGCCAGCAGCCAGGCCGGGACAGGGAATCAGCCCCAGCATTTT,CASSQAGTGNQPQHF